This T cell receptor beta chain is from a study of identical twins. Study-wide points: Insertion counts were lower in abundant cord blood beta clonotypes, a trend that memory repertoires did not show.

This clonotype was counted at least ten times. Its specificity is not known. Donors uniformly comprised healthy Caucasians. Germline V gives CDR1 MNHNY, CDR2 SVGAGI (reference sequence). The CDR3 loop spans 16 amino acids. With 0 bases removed from V and 1 base from J, the gap between germline ends came to 7 bases. TCRdb itself ran the 5' RACE reads through MiXCR, one entry per CDR3 protein. The sample holds some 100,000 distinct CDR3 sequences, under 7% seen once. The sequencing sample was made of memory T cells sorted from blood. This receptor was taken from a woman in her fifties or sixties in good health. The V call is TRBV6-6, the J call TRBJ2-6; maybe TRBD1 (5 bases). The CDR3 bases are TGTGCCAGCAGTTACTCGGGGCAGTCTGGGGCCAACGTCCTGACTTTC. Its protein product is CASSYSGQSGANVLTF.